The 13 T cell receptor beta chains listed next were all sequenced from one sample in a study of T cell repertoires in ileal Crohn's disease. The data were produced by immunoSEQ multiplex PCR, yet TCRdb's version contains in-frame clones alone and is incomplete. This table has 6,800 or so clones, roughly 80% appearing once. The sequenced material came from ileal tissue. The receptors were gathered from an adult with Crohn's disease.

In the case of this clone: A junction boundary mismatches the germline segment, possibly from a read error. The chain uses TRBV6-1 and TRBJ2-7, with TRBD1 matching over 11 bases. CDR1 and CDR2 from the germline V gene are MNHNS and SASEGT. This CDR3 contains 14 residues. As DNA, the CDR3 is TGTGCCAGCATACGGACAGGGGGCTCCTACGAGCAGCACTTC. Its protein is CASIRTGGSYEQHF.

V is TRBV19 and J is TRBJ1-2; TRBD1 matches at 7 bases. CDR1 LNHDA and CDR2 SQIVND come from the germline V gene (reference sequence). After removal of 5 bases from V and 6 bases from J, the junction contained 9 bases not matched to a gene. CDR3 size: 14 residues. The CDR3 region is CASSLRDSQDGYTF. In nucleotides, the CDR3 is TGTGCCAGTAGTTTACGGGACAGTCAGGATGGCTACACCTTC.

The chain links TRBV4-1 to TRBJ1-2, with D perhaps matching TRBD1 (6 bases). Between the trimmed V and J ends, which lost 5 bases and 0 bases, there was a span of 13 bases. The CDR3 sequence is 15 residues long. Germline V gene data show CDR1 as MGHRA and CDR2 as YSYEKL. The CDR3 DNA follows: TGCGCCAGCAGCTTGCGACAGGAGCCTAACTATGGCTACACCTTC. Translating gives CASSLRQEPNYGYTF.

The chain employs TRBV7-6 and TRBJ2-3; 8 bases fit TRBD2. V shed 2 bases, J shed 2 bases, and the junction held 9 bases outside the gene matches. Germline values: CDR1 SGHVS, CDR2 FNYEAQ. This CDR3 contains 17 residues. In DNA, the CDR3 is TGTGCCAGCAGCTTAAGGTGGCGGGGGGCCGACACAGATACGCAGTATTTT. This encodes CASSLRWRGADTDTQYF.

V and J are TRBV19 and TRBJ2-4; TRBD2 agrees at 7 bases. This CDR3 region has 14 residues. Germline assignment: CDR1 LNHDA and CDR2 SQIVND (reference sequence). The ends lost 3 bases at V and 7 bases at J; junction bases unmatched: 6. In nucleotides, the CDR3 is TGTGCCAGTAGTATGATGGGGGGGTGGAACATTCAGTACTTC. Amino acid sequence: CASSMMGGWNIQYF.

V is TRBV6-5 and J is TRBJ2-1; 13 bases are a match to TRBD2. The trim removed 5 bases at V and 4 bases at J, leaving 2 bases unmatched. This CDR3 comprises 15 residues. The germline V gene encodes CDR1 MNHEY and CDR2 SVGAGI. The CDR3 here is CASSTLAGGYNEQFF. For the CDR3, the DNA is TGTGCCAGCAGTACACTAGCGGGGGGGTACAATGAGCAGTTCTTC.

The chain links TRBV18 to TRBJ1-2; D ambiguous. Trimming took 4 bases from V and 5 from J, leaving 11 bases between them. There are 13 residues in the CDR3. Germline V gives CDR1 KGHSH, CDR2 LQKENI. The CDR3 sequence is CASSLTVSYGYTF. In nucleotides, the CDR3 is TGTGCCAGCTCACTTACAGTGTCTTATGGCTACACCTTC.

This sequence joins TRBV19 and TRBJ2-7; 9 positions match TRBD2. Germline CDR1 reads LNHDA; CDR2 reads SQIVND (reference sequence). The trim removed 4 bases at V and 5 bases at J, leaving 6 bases unmatched. There are 14 residues in the CDR3. The DNA of the CDR3 is TGTGCCAGTAGTACCTTAGCGGGAGCCCACGAGCAGTACTTC. It codes for CASSTLAGAHEQYF. The variable domain in full, with the rest retrieved from reference TRBV19 and TRBJ2-7, is DGGITQSPKYLFRKEGQNVTLSCEQNLNHDAMYWYRQDPGQGLRLIYYSQIVNDFQKGDIAEGYSVSREKKESFPLTVTSAQKNPTAFYLCASSTLAGAHEQYFGPGTRLTVT.

The gene calls are TRBV19 and TRBJ2-2; TRBD2 aligns across 10 bases. After removal of 7 bases from V and 0 bases from J, the junction contained 8 bases not matched to a gene. Germline CDR1 is LNHDA and CDR2 is SQIVND (reference sequence). This CDR3 is built from 17 residues. The CDR3 bases are TGTGCCAGTACCAAGCATACTAGCGGGGCGAACACCGGGGAGCTGTTTTTT. It yields the protein CASTKHTSGANTGELFF.

This clone occurred once. The chain recombines TRBV18 with TRBJ1-6; maybe TRBD1 (6 bases). The V and J ends lost 3 bases and 10 bases respectively, with 13 bases between them. CDR3 length: 14 amino acids. Per germline, CDR1 KGHSH and CDR2 LQKENI. CDR3 loop: CASSPPTGHSPLHF. The CDR3 nucleotides read TGTGCCAGCTCACCTCCTACAGGGCACTCACCCCTCCACTTT.

This chain links TRBV30 with TRBJ1-2; possible D gene TRBD1, 6 bases. The CDR3 spans 13 residues. Trimming took off 2 bases at V and 5 bases at J, with 12 bases between the two ends. The germline V gene has CDR1 GTSNPN and CDR2 SVGIG (reference sequence). CDR3: CAWSPGDTYGYTF. CDR3 DNA: TGTGCCTGGAGTCCAGGGGACACTTATGGCTACACCTTC. Variable domain in full (rest from reference TRBV30 and TRBJ1-2): SQTIHQWPATLVQPVGSPLSLECTVEGTSNPNLYWYRQAAGRGLQLLFYSVGIGQISSEVPQNLSASRPQDRQFILSSKKLLLSDSGFYLCAWSPGDTYGYTFGSGTRLTVV.

The rearrangement links TRBV7-9 to TRBJ2-1, with D possibly being TRBD1 (6 bases). Germline CDR1 SEHNR, CDR2 FQNEAQ (reference sequence). The V and J ends lost 6 bases and 3 bases respectively, with 9 bases between them. This CDR3 region has 13 residues. CDR3: CASRLQGYNEQFF. The CDR3 region has the DNA TGTGCCAGCAGATTACAGGGCTACAATGAGCAGTTCTTC.

This clone was counted between two and nine times. The chain uses TRBV5-1 and TRBJ2-5; TRBD2 agrees at 10 bases. Per germline, CDR1 SGHRS and CDR2 YFSETQ. V trimming: 7 bases; J trimming: 1 base; junction bases outside the gene matches: 13. The CDR3 consists of 17 residues. DNA for the CDR3: TGCGCCAGCGCCTGGGGGGGGACTAGCGATCTCCAAGAGACCCAGTACTTC. Encoded protein: CASAWGGTSDLQETQYF. Together with reference TRBV5-1 and TRBJ2-5, the CDR3 gives the full variable domain: KAGVTQTPRYLIKTRGQQVTLSCSPISGHRSVSWYQQTPGQGLQFLFEYFSETQRNKGNFPGRFSGRQFSNSRSEMNVSTLELGDSALYLCASAWGGTSDLQETQYFGPGTRLLVL.